Listed below are T cell receptor beta chains from one sample, sequenced in a study of cytomegalovirus exposure and HLA in healthy donors. TCRdb keeps only in-frame clones here, not all; method: immunoSEQ multiplex PCR. Seen here are about 160,000 clones, 90% to 97% observed once, and the top ten hold approximately 0.82%. Input material: PBMCs. Every receptor here comes from a woman aged 18-35 years in good health and CMV-seronegative. CDR3s include the opening cysteine and the closing phenylalanine or tryptophan. Fields, in order: clone size, J gene, D gene, V gene, CDR3 DNA, CDR3 protein. D genes are given only for firm matches. Size is stated for part of the rows, as once, few or many counts, or as a class when the clone is expanded.

>.|TRBJ1-2|.|TRBV5-6
TGTGCCAGCAGCTTTGGGCAGGGCCTCTATGGCTACACCTTC
CASSFGQGLYGYTF
>.|TRBJ2-7|TRBD2|TRBV6-6
TGTGCCAGCAGTTTGACTAGCGGGTTCTACGAGCAGTACTTC
CASSLTSGFYEQYF
>.|TRBJ1-2|.|TRBV15
TGTGCCACCAGCAGAGATACTTTTGGCTACACCTTC
CATSRDTFGYTF
>few|TRBJ2-4|.|TRBV7-2
TGTGCCAGCAGCTTATTAGGGCAGGGTAGAATTCAGTACTTC
CASSLLGQGRIQYF
>.|TRBJ1-1|TRBD1|TRBV9
TGTGCCAGCAGCGCGAGGACAGGGCTGAGCACTGAAGCTTTCTTT
CASSARTGLSTEAFF
>.|TRBJ2-1|.|TRBV11-3
TGTGCCAGCAGCCAAGGGGCCTACAATGAGCAGTTCTTC
CASSQGAYNEQFF
>.|TRBJ2-7|TRBD2|TRBV2
TGTGCCAGCAGTAGCCTAGCGGGGACCTACGAGCAGTACTTC
CASSSLAGTYEQYF
>.|TRBJ2-7|.|TRBV21-1
TGTGCCAGCAGGGTCCTAGGGGGCAACTGCTACGAGCAGTACTTC
CASRVLGGNCYEQYF
>.|TRBJ2-7|TRBD2|TRBV7-2
TGTGCCAGCAGCTTACGAGCGGGGGGGGACGAGCAGTACTTC
CASSLRAGGDEQYF
>.|TRBJ2-2|TRBD1|TRBV19
TGTGCCAGTAGTATGGTCACAGGGGGGAGAGGGGAGCTGTTTTTT
CASSMVTGGRGELFF
>.|TRBJ2-3|.|TRBV6-5
TGTGCCAGCAGTATTGACAGAACGCTCACAAATACGCAGTATTTT
CASSIDRTLTNTQYF
>.|TRBJ2-7|.|TRBV4-1
TGCGCCAGCAGCCCCCAAAAGGGGGACTACGAGCAGTACTTC
CASSPQKGDYEQYF
>.|TRBJ2-7|TRBD1|TRBV5-1
TGCGCCAGCAGCCTTACCGGACAGGGGAGCGGGGAGCAGTACTTC
CASSLTGQGSGEQYF
>.|TRBJ2-2|.|TRBV4-2
TGTGCCAGCAGCCAAGCTCGGGGCGGGGAGCTGTTTTTT
CASSQARGGELFF
>.|TRBJ2-1|.|TRBV4-2
TGTGCCAGCAGTCCCGAGGGAGGGGGGGCGTTTAATGAGCAGTTCTTC
CASSPEGGGAFNEQFF
>once|TRBJ2-6|.|TRBV11-2
TGTGCCAGCAGCTCACTATCTGGGGCCAACGTCCTGACTTTC
CASSSLSGANVLTF
>.|TRBJ2-3|TRBD2|TRBV9
TGTGCCAGCAGCAAAGCGGGGGGGCCAATGGATACGCAGTATTTT
CASSKAGGPMDTQYF
>.|TRBJ1-4|.|TRBV5-1
TGCGCCAGCAGCTTGTCCCCTAATAAAAAACTGTTTTTT
CASSLSPNKKLFF
>.|TRBJ2-1|TRBD1|TRBV4-1
TGCGCCAGCAGCCAAGATTCGGGGACAGGTCCCTACAATGAGCAGTTCTTC
CASSQDSGTGPYNEQFF
>.|TRBJ1-5|.|TRBV10-1
TGCGCCAGTCTCAGTTACCGGACGGGAAATAGCAATCAGCCCCAGCATTTT
CASLSYRTGNSNQPQHF
>.|TRBJ1-2|.|TRBV10-3
TGTGCCATCACCCAAGAGCCGGGATTCTATGGCTACACCTTC
CAITQEPGFYGYTF
>.|TRBJ2-2|TRBD1|TRBV9
TGTGCCAGCAGCCACCGACAGGGGGTTAACGGGGAGCTGTTTTTT
CASSHRQGVNGELFF
>.|TRBJ2-1|TRBD2|TRBV25-1
TGTGCCAGCACACCGACTAGCGGGGGGTCCAGCTCCTACAATGAGCAGTTCTTC
CASTPTSGGSSSYNEQFF
>.|TRBJ2-7|.|TRBV5-6
TGTGCCAGCAGCTTGGCCGGTGGAACAGGGCGGTACGAGCAGTACTTC
CASSLAGGTGRYEQYF
>.|TRBJ2-1|.|TRBV11-2
TGTGCCAGCAGCTTATCAGGGGGGAAGTACAATGAGCAGTTCTTC
CASSLSGGKYNEQFF
>.|TRBJ2-4|.|TRBV4-1
TGCGCCAGCAGCCAACCAGGGGTAGCCAAAAACATTCAGTACTTC
CASSQPGVAKNIQYF
>once|TRBJ2-5|TRBD2|TRBV5-6
TGTGCCAGCAGCTGGAGCGGGGGGCAAGAGACCCAGTACTTC
CASSWSGGQETQYF
>once|TRBJ2-4|TRBD2|TRBV19
TGTGCCAGTAGTATGTTGGCTAGCGGGGGGTATATCAAAAACATTCAGTACTTC
CASSMLASGGYIKNIQYF
>once|TRBJ1-4|.|TRBV18
TGTGCCAGCTCAAAGGGAGCAACTAATGAAAAACTGTTTTTT
CASSKGATNEKLFF
>.|TRBJ2-3|TRBD2|TRBV9
TGTGCCAGCAGCCGGCCGGGACTAGCGGGGAGCACAGATACGCAGTATTTT
CASSRPGLAGSTDTQYF